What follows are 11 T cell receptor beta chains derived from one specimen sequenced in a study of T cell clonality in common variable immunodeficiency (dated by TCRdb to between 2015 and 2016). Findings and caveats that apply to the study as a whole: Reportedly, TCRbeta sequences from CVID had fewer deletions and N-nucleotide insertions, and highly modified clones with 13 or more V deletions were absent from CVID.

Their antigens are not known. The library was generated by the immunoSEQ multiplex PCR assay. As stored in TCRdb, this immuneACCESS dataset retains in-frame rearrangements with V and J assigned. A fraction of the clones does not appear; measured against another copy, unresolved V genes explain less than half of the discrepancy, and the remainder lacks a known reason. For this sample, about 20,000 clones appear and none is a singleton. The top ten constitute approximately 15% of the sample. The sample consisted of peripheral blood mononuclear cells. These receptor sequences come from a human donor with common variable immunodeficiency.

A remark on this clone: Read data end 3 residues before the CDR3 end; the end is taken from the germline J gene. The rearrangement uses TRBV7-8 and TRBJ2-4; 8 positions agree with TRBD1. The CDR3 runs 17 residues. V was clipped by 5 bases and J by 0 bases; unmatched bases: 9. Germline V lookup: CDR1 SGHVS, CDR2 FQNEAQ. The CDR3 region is CASSPAGQVIAKNIQYF. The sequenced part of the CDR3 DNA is TGTGCCAGCAGCCCGGCGGGACAGGTGATAGCCAAAAACATT. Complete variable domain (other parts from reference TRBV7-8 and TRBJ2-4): GAGVSQSPRYKVAKRGQDVALRCDPISGHVSLFWYQQALGQGPEFLTYFQNEAQLDKSGLPSDRFFAERPEGSVSTLKIQRTQQEDSAVYLCASSPAGQVIAKNIQYFGAGTRLSVL.

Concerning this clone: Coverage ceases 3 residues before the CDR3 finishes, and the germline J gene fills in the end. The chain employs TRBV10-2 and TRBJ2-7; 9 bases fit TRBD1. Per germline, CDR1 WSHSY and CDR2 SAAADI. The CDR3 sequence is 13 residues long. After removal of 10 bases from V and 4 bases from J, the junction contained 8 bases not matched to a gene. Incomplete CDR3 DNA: TGCGCCACCTGGACAGGGGTTATTTACGAG. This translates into CATWTGVIYE. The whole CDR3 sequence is CATWTGVIYEQYF.

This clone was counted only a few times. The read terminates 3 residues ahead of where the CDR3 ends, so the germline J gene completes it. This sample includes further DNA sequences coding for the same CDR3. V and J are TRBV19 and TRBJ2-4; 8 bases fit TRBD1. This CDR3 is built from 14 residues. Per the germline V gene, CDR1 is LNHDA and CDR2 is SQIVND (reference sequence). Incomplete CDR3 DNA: TGTGCCAGTAGTATTGGACAGGGACCTACTCCT. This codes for CASSIGQGPTP. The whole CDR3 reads CASSIGQGPTPQYF.

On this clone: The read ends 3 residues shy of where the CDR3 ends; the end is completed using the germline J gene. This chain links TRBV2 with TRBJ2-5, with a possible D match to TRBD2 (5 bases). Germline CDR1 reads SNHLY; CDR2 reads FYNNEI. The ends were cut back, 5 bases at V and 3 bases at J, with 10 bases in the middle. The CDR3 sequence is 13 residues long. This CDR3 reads CASSWRAEETQYF. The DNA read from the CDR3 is TGTGCCAGCAGTTGGAGAGCGGAAGAGACC.

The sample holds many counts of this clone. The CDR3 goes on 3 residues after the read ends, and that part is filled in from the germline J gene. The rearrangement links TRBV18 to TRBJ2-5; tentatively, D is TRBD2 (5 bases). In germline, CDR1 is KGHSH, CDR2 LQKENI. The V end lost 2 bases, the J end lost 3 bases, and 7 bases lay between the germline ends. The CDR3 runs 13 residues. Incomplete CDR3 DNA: TGTGCCAGCTCACCAGGGCGGGAAGAGACC. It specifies CASSPGREET. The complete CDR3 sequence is CASSPGREETQYF.

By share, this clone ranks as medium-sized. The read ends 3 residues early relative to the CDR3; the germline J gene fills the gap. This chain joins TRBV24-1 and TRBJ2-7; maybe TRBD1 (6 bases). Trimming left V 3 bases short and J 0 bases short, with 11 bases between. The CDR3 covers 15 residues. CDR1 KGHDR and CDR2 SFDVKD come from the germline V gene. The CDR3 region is CATSDGEDSSYEQYF. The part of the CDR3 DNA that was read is TGTGCCACCAGTGATGGAGAGGACAGCTCCTACGAG.

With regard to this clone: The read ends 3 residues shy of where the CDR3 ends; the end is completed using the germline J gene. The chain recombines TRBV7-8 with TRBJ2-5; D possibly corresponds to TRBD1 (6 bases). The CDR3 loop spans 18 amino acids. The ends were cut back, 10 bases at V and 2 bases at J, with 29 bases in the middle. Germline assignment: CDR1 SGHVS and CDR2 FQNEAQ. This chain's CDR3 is CAIPSTPHPDSAQETQYF. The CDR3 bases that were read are TGTGCCATCCCTTCCACCCCACATCCGGACAGCGCTCAAGAGACC.

Incomplete CDR3 DNA: TGTGCCAGCAGACCAGGGTTCATAGAGACC. Its translation is CASRPGFIET. The entire CDR3 reads CASRPGFIETQYF. The chain recombines TRBV2 with TRBJ2-5; D perhaps matches TRBD1 (5 bases). Read sequence stops 3 residues before the CDR3 end, and the germline J gene provides the missing end. Germline CDR1 and CDR2: SNHLY and FYNNEI. Trimming cost V 6 bases and J 4 bases, with 12 bases left between them. This CDR3 has 13 amino acids. Drawing the rest from reference TRBV2 and TRBJ2-5, the complete variable domain is EPEVTQTPSHQVTQMGQEVILRCVPISNHLYFYWYRQILGQKVEFLVSFYNNEISEKSEIFDDQFSVERPDGSNFTLKIRSTKLEDSAMYFCASRPGFIETQYFGPGTRLLVL.

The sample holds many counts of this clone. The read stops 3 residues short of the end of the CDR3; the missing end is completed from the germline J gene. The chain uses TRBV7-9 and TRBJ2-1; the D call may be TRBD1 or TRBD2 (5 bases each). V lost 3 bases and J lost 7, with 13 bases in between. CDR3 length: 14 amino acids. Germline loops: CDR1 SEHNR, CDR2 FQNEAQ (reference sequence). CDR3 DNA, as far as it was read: TGTGCCAGCAGCTTCGAGGGGCCCCCGAATGAG. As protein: CASSFEGPPNE. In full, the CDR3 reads CASSFEGPPNEQFF. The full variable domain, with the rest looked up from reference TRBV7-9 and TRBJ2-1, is DTGVSQNPRHKITKRGQNVTFRCDPISEHNRLYWYRQTLGQGPEFLTYFQNEAQLEKSRLLSDRFSAERPKGSFSTLEIQRTEQGDSAMYLCASSFEGPPNEQFFGPGTRLTVL.

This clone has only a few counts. The sequenced CDR3 bases are TGCAGTGCTAGAGATCGGGGCAGGGGGCAGGAAAAA. Translating gives CSARDRGRGQEK. The full-length CDR3 reads as CSARDRGRGQEKLFF. The V gene is TRBV20-1, the J gene TRBJ1-4; 8 bases are shared with TRBD1. The read is 3 residues too short to cover the CDR3 end, so that end is filled in from the germline J gene. This CDR3 is 15 amino acids long. V was pared by 0 bases and J by 8 bases, with 8 bases of the junction left unmatched. Germline V gene data show CDR1 as DFQATT and CDR2 as SNEGSKA (reference sequence).

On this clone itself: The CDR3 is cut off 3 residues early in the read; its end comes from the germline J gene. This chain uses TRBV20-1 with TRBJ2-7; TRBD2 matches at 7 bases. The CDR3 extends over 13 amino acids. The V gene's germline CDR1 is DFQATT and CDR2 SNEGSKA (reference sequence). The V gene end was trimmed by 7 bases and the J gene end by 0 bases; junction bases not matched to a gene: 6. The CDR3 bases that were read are TGCAGTGGGACGGCGGGAGTCTCCTACGAG. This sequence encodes CSGTAGVSYE. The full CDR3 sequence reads CSGTAGVSYEQYF.